The clone carrying this TCR beta chain was detected once. Participant age was about 18 to 89 years, and participants resided in roughly 25 US areas. Cohorts were determined from participant-reported clinical history. The sample originates from a study of blood T cell repertoires in COVID-19. CDR1 is SGHTS, CDR2 YDEGEE, per germline. Trimming cost V 2 bases and J 4 bases; bases outside gene matches: 9. This CDR3 region has 16 residues. Authors' processing steps: By means of reference gene primer amplification, nucleated cell counts were estimated. The method was immunoSEQ multiplex PCR; TCRdb's version includes in-frame clones alone and lacks a portion of them. The DNA was the basis for D and trimming; V, J and clone size are from that table. The repertoire holds about 200,000 clones, with approximately 90% as singletons.

The chain couples TRBV5-8 to TRBJ2-1; 7 bases line up with TRBD1. Sequencing was performed on PBMCs or T cells enriched from blood (not recorded which). The receptor was isolated from a man aged 25 to 40 who had recovered from COVID-19. CDR3 sequence: CASSLDGTATYNEQFF. CDR3 DNA sequence: TGTGCCAGCAGCTTAGACGGGACAGCTACTTACAATGAGCAGTTCTTC.